This passage covers 28 T cell receptor beta chains from one sample sequenced in a study of Ad26.COV2.S vaccination and SARS-CoV-2 variants. Profiled with immunoSEQ multiplex PCR; TCRdb holds only in-frame clones, not every one. The repertoire holds about 400,000 clones, with about 88% as singletons. This sample's treatment: about 20 received Ad26.COV2.S at low or high dose, single or two shots; about 5 received placebo; per-sample allocation not given. Collection of samples fell on day 63 after the first vaccine or placebo injection. Specimen: peripheral blood, collected in a trial of Ad26.COV2.S vaccine versus placebo. These receptors were collected from a person between 18 and 65 years old who received the Ad26.COV2.S COVID-19 vaccine or a placebo.

V usage is TRBV4-3 and J usage is TRBJ2-3; D may be TRBD1 (5 bases). With 3 bases removed from V and 2 bases from J, the gap between germline ends came to 18 bases. This CDR3 has 17 residues. Germline V gene sequence: CDR1 LGHNA, CDR2 YSLEER. The CDR3 DNA reads as TGCGCCAGCAGCCACAACCCCCGACGGACATTCACAGATACGCAGTATTTT. Translating it yields CASSHNPRRTFTDTQYF.

The rearrangement joins TRBV5-6 to TRBJ2-5, with 9 bases that match TRBD2. CDR1 is SGHDT and CDR2 is YYEEEE in the germline V gene. This CDR3 comprises 13 residues. Trimming took 5 bases from V and 3 from J; bases not matched to a gene: 2. The CDR3 protein is CASSWTSEETQYF. CDR3 DNA sequence: TGTGCCAGCAGTTGGACTAGCGAAGAGACCCAGTACTTC.

The chain joins TRBV24-1 to TRBJ2-1; weak D call: TRBD2 (6 bases). Germline CDR1 is KGHDR and CDR2 is SFDVKD. V lost 4 bases and J lost 0, with 15 bases in between. CDR3 size: 17 residues. The CDR3 nucleotides are TGTGCCACCAGTGACCCCGGGAGCGAAAGCTCCTACAATGAGCAGTTCTTC. The encoded protein is CATSDPGSESSYNEQFF.

This chain uses TRBV11-3 with TRBJ2-2; the D is unclear. Per the germline V gene, CDR1 is SGHNT and CDR2 is YENEEA. Trimming took 3 bases from V and 5 from J, leaving 7 bases between them. CDR3 length equals 13 residues. Here the CDR3 reads CASSFEATGELFF. DNA for the CDR3: TGTGCCAGCAGCTTTGAAGCTACCGGGGAGCTGTTTTTT.

The gene calls are TRBV7-8 and TRBJ2-5; D remains unclear. CDR1 and CDR2 from the germline V gene are SGHVS and FQNEAQ. The V end lost 2 bases, the J end lost 7 bases, and 23 bases lay between the germline ends. This CDR3 has 17 amino acids. The CDR3, as DNA: TGTGCCAGCAGCTTACTCGATCCCCCCGCGGCCCTCGGGACCCAGTACTTC. This codes for CASSLLDPPAALGTQYF.

The gene calls are TRBV28 and TRBJ2-7; D is possibly TRBD1 (5 bases). This CDR3 contains 14 residues. The V gene lost 3 bases and the J gene lost 5 bases, with 14 bases spanning the gap. The germline CDR1 and CDR2 sequences are MDHEN and SYDVKM. CDR3: CASSFRLGVDEQYF. The CDR3 DNA reads as TGTGCCAGCAGTTTTCGGCTAGGGGTTGACGAGCAGTACTTC. Complete variable domain (other parts from reference TRBV28 and TRBJ2-7): DVKVTQSSRYLVKRTGEKVFLECVQDMDHENMFWYRQDPGLGLRLIYFSYDVKMKEKGDIPEGYSVSREKKERFSLILESASTNQTSMYLCASSFRLGVDEQYFGPGTRLTVT.

The chain links TRBV19 to TRBJ2-5; 8 bases match TRBD1. The CDR3 is 14 amino acids. V shed 5 bases and J 3 bases; nucleotides not matched to a gene: 5. Germline CDR1 and CDR2: LNHDA and SQIVND (reference sequence). For the CDR3, the DNA is TGTGCCAGTAGTCTGACAGGGGCGGAAGAGACCCAGTACTTC. Translating it yields CASSLTGAEETQYF.

V is TRBV25-1 and J is TRBJ2-5, with no clear D. The CDR3 extends over 15 amino acids. From germline, CDR1 is MGHDK and CDR2 SYGVNS. V lost 1 base and J 1 base, leaving 10 bases between the germline ends. The CDR3 here is CASSESLGGQETQYF. In DNA form, the CDR3 reads TGTGCCAGCAGTGAATCCCTGGGTGGCCAAGAGACCCAGTACTTC.

CDR3 protein: CASSLGGTGGTDTQYF. The CDR3 DNA sequence: TGTGCCAGCAGCTTAGGGGGGACAGGGGGCACAGATACGCAGTATTTT. The chain employs TRBV7-6 and TRBJ2-3; 10 bases map to TRBD1. V shed 1 base and J 1 base; nucleotides not matched to a gene: 2. From germline, CDR1 is SGHVS and CDR2 FNYEAQ. This CDR3 contains 16 residues.

The gene calls are TRBV24-1 and TRBJ2-1, with D unresolved. Deletions cut 6 bases from V and 0 bases from J, with 11 bases between. The CDR3 runs to 15 residues. Germline V lookup: CDR1 KGHDR, CDR2 SFDVKD. The CDR3 DNA reads TGTGCCACCAGTCCCGAGGCGAGCTCCTACAATGAGCAGTTCTTC. Translating gives CATSPEASSYNEQFF.

The chain couples TRBV27 to TRBJ2-3, with D maybe TRBD2 (5 bases). The V gene's germline CDR1 is MNHEY and CDR2 SMNVEV (reference sequence). The CDR3 runs 14 residues. V dropped 5 bases and J dropped 5 bases, with 14 bases sitting between them. CDR3 sequence reads: CASSPSGSGDTQYF. The CDR3 DNA sequence: TGTGCCAGCAGTCCCTCGGGGAGCGGAGATACGCAGTATTTT.

The chain is built from TRBV6-2 or TRBV6-3 and TRBJ2-3, with 10 positions matching TRBD2. CDR3 length equals 15 residues. Germline V lookup: CDR1 MNHEY, CDR2 SVGEGT. V lost 2 bases to trimming and J lost 3 bases; unmatched junction nucleotides: 2. The chain's CDR3 is CASSYGGLATDTQYF. The CDR3, as DNA: TGTGCCAGCAGTTACGGGGGACTAGCGACAGATACGCAGTATTTT.

This clone was counted only a few times. This chain links TRBV7-9 with TRBJ1-2; D is undetermined. V gave up 2 bases and J gave up 4 bases, with 11 bases separating them. This CDR3 region has 14 residues. Per the germline V gene, CDR1 is SEHNR and CDR2 is FQNEAQ (reference sequence). The CDR3 DNA sequence: TGTGCCAGCAGCTTATTGGGGAACCCCTATGGCTACACCTTC. Translated, it gives CASSLLGNPYGYTF.

V gene TRBV20-1 combines with J gene TRBJ1-5; D unresolved. V lost 5 bases and J lost 10, with 9 bases in between. Germline CDR1 DFQATT, CDR2 SNEGSKA (reference sequence). CDR3 length: 10 amino acids. CDR3 coding DNA: TGCAGTGCTGGAATCAGCCCCCAGCATTTT. This translates into CSAGISPQHF.

This sequence joins TRBV6-5 and TRBJ1-3, with 7 bases matching TRBD1. The CDR3 loop spans 15 amino acids. The V gene's germline CDR1 is MNHEY and CDR2 SVGAGI. The ends lost 5 bases at V and 0 bases at J; junction bases unmatched: 4. The CDR3: CASSRTGDSGNTIYF. The CDR3 DNA reads as TGTGCCAGCAGTCGAACAGGGGACTCTGGAAACACCATATATTTT.

The J gene is TRBJ1-6, the V gene TRBV4-1; 8 bases fit TRBD1. The CDR3 covers 15 residues. The germline V gene has CDR1 MGHRA and CDR2 YSYEKL. Trimming at V came to 1 base and at J to 7 bases, leaving 3 bases not matched to a gene. The CDR3: CASSQAWTGNSPLHF. The CDR3 DNA sequence: TGCGCCAGCAGCCAAGCGTGGACAGGGAATTCACCCCTCCACTTT.

The chain combines TRBV4-3 with TRBJ1-5; the D is unclear. V was clipped by 1 base and J by 3 bases, with 10 bases between them. The CDR3 contains 15 residues. Germline V CDR1 and CDR2: LGHNA, YSLEER. CDR3 region: CASSQGYYNNQPQHF. DNA for the CDR3: TGCGCCAGCAGCCAAGGATATTACAACAATCAGCCCCAGCATTTT.

V usage is TRBV7-2 and J usage is TRBJ2-2; 7 nucleotides line up with TRBD1. CDR3 length: 15 residues. V was pared by 4 bases and J by 4 bases, with 6 bases of the junction left unmatched. Germline V gene lookup returns CDR1 SGHTA and CDR2 FQGNSA. This CDR3 is CASSSLDRRTGELFF. The DNA of the CDR3 is TGTGCCAGCAGCTCCTTGGACAGGCGCACCGGGGAGCTGTTTTTT. Filled out from reference TRBV7-2 and TRBJ2-2, the complete variable domain reads GAGVSQSPSNKVTEKGKDVELRCDPISGHTALYWYRQSLGQGLEFLIYFQGNSAPDKSGLPSDRFSAERTGGSVSTLTIQRTQQEDSAVYLCASSSLDRRTGELFFGEGSRLTVL.

This chain joins TRBV4-1 and TRBJ1-6; D is perhaps TRBD1 (6 bases). V was cut by 2 bases and J by 10 bases, with 15 bases left in between. Germline CDR1 MGHRA, CDR2 YSYEKL. The CDR3 covers 15 residues. For the CDR3, the DNA is TGCGCCAGCAGCCAATTACAGGGTATCGGCTCACCCCTCCACTTT. Protein product: CASSQLQGIGSPLHF.

The chain employs TRBV4-3 and TRBJ2-3, with D hard to call. Germline CDR1 LGHNA, CDR2 YSLEER. Trimming shortened V by 0 bases and J by 6 bases, and 4 bases separated the two germline ends. The CDR3 spans 12 residues. CDR3 sequence: CASSQDRDTQYF. The CDR3 DNA sequence: TGCGCCAGCAGCCAAGATCGGGATACGCAGTATTTT.

This clone was detected once. The J gene is TRBJ1-3, the V gene TRBV19; D remains unclear. Germline V gene data show CDR1 as LNHDA and CDR2 as SQIVND (reference sequence). V was clipped by 6 bases and J by 2 bases, with 23 bases between them. This CDR3 has 18 residues. The CDR3: CASSRVGVGRQAGNTIYF. CDR3 sequence (DNA): TGTGCCAGTAGCCGAGTCGGAGTTGGCAGGCAGGCTGGAAACACCATATATTTT.

The rearrangement links TRBV3-1 (or the pseudogene TRBV3-2) to TRBJ1-2, with TRBD1 identical over 7 bases. Germline V gene data show CDR1 as LGHDT and CDR2 as YNNKEL (reference sequence). The CDR3 consists of 16 residues. The trim removed 7 bases at V and 8 bases at J, leaving 19 bases unmatched. CDR3 coding DNA: TGTGCCAGCACCCCAAGTCTGCGACAGGGTTTAGGAGGCTACACCTTC. Protein sequence: CASTPSLRQGLGGYTF.

This chain connects TRBV10-3 to TRBJ2-1; possibly TRBD1 or TRBD2 for D (5 bases each). Germline assignment: CDR1 ENHRY and CDR2 SYGVKD. The CDR3 is 17 amino acids. Trimming stripped 0 bases from V and 1 base from J, with 13 bases between. This CDR3 is CAISESQGAGSYNEQFF. As DNA, the CDR3 is TGTGCCATCAGTGAGTCCCAGGGAGCAGGGTCCTACAATGAGCAGTTCTTC.

The chain employs TRBV6-6 and TRBJ1-2; D is ambiguous. V dropped 3 bases and J dropped 3 bases, with 17 bases sitting between them. The CDR3 covers 16 residues. CDR1 is MNHNY and CDR2 is SVGAGI in the germline V gene (reference sequence). Here the CDR3 reads CASSYSGGLGDYGYTF. As DNA, the CDR3 is TGTGCCAGCAGTTATTCGGGAGGGCTTGGAGACTATGGCTACACCTTC.

This clone appeared once. The chain has TRBV30 and TRBJ1-2; D is unclear. CDR3 length: 11 amino acids. Germline CDR1 and CDR2: GTSNPN and SVGIG (reference sequence). V lost 3 bases and J 4 bases, leaving 6 bases between the germline ends. CDR3 in DNA: TGTGCCTGGAGGAACAGCTATGGCTACACCTTC. It yields the protein CAWRNSYGYTF. The complete variable domain, with remaining parts taken from reference TRBV30 and TRBJ1-2, reads SQTIHQWPATLVQPVGSPLSLECTVEGTSNPNLYWYRQAAGRGLQLLFYSVGIGQISSEVPQNLSASRPQDRQFILSSKKLLLSDSGFYLCAWRNSYGYTFGSGTRLTVV.

The rearrangement uses TRBV19 and TRBJ2-7; weak D call: TRBD1 (5 bases). Between the trimmed V and J ends, which lost 3 bases and 0 bases, there was a span of 15 bases. The CDR3 spans 16 residues. Germline V gives CDR1 LNHDA, CDR2 SQIVND (reference sequence). CDR3: CASSIPLEQGSYEQYF. CDR3 coding DNA: TGTGCCAGTAGTATCCCTCTGGAGCAGGGCTCCTACGAGCAGTACTTC.

This clone was picked up many times. The CDR3 sequence: CASTPSTGSYGYTF. DNA of the CDR3: TGTGCCAGCACCCCTTCGACAGGGTCCTATGGCTACACCTTC. V gene TRBV27 combines with J gene TRBJ1-2; 7 nucleotides match TRBD1. The CDR3 sequence is 14 residues long. Germline lookup yields CDR1 MNHEY and CDR2 SMNVEV (reference sequence). The ends lost 7 bases at V and 4 bases at J; junction bases unmatched: 9.

This rearrangement joins TRBV6-5 to TRBJ1-2; the D gene is possibly TRBD1 (6 bases). Trimming took 6 bases from V and 4 from J, leaving 18 bases between them. The CDR3 runs to 15 residues. Germline V gives CDR1 MNHEY, CDR2 SVGAGI. The DNA of the CDR3 is TGTGCCAGCAGAGTTTCGGGGGGCGCGGGCTATGGCTACACCTTC. It translates to CASRVSGGAGYGYTF.